The 32 T cell receptor beta chains below come from one sample, sequenced in a study of cytomegalovirus exposure and HLA in healthy donors. 13 Jbeta primers and 60 Vbeta primers were used for the PCR. This table comes from immunoSEQ multiplex PCR, and its TCRdb copy is limited to in-frame clones, with some not included. The sample includes about 110,000 clones, roughly 80% of them seen just once. Sequencing was carried out using PBMCs. The receptor source for this set is a man aged 50 or older in good health and CMV-seronegative.

The chain has TRBV6-5 and TRBJ1-5; D gene unclear. The CDR3 sequence is 11 residues long. V was shortened by 5 bases and J by 15 bases, with 14 bases between the two germline ends. Germline CDR1 reads MNHEY; CDR2 reads SVGAGI. This chain's CDR3 is CASSDQRNRHF. CDR3 nucleotide sequence: TGTGCCAGCAGTGACCAGAGGAATAGGCATTTT.

This clone was seen once. J is TRBJ1-1 and V is TRBV6-6; 8 bases are a match to TRBD1. Trimming took 6 bases from V and 2 from J; bases not matched to a gene: 8. CDR3 length: 15 residues. Germline CDR1 and CDR2: MNHNY and SVGAGI (reference sequence). The CDR3 DNA sequence: TGTGCCAGCAGCCCCTCGGGACAGGAAAACACTGAAGCTTTCTTT. Its protein product is CASSPSGQENTEAFF.

CDR3 loop: CASNRRQSNQPQHF. For the CDR3, the DNA is TGTGCCAGCAACCGGCGACAATCTAATCAGCCCCAGCATTTT. The V call is TRBV2, the J call TRBJ1-5; D uncertain. Looked up from germline, CDR1 is SNHLY and CDR2 is FYNNEI. Trimming pared 7 bases from V and 4 bases from J, leaving 14 bases between. CDR3 length: 14 amino acids.

This chain joins TRBV7-9 and TRBJ1-2, with TRBD1 as a possible D gene (6 bases). The CDR3 has 12 amino acids. With 4 bases removed from V and 8 bases from J, the gap between germline ends came to 11 bases. The germline CDR1 and CDR2 sequences are SEHNR and FQNEAQ (reference sequence). The CDR3 here is CASSSNRVGYTF. The CDR3 DNA follows: TGTGCCAGCAGCTCCAACAGGGTAGGCTACACCTTC.

The chain combines TRBV10-3 with TRBJ1-2; 9 positions match TRBD1. Trimming cost V 5 bases and J 6 bases; bases outside gene matches: 4. CDR1 is ENHRY and CDR2 is SYGVKD in the germline V gene. This CDR3 is 13 amino acids long. CDR3 in amino acids: CAISSQGAHGYTF. The CDR3 bases are TGTGCCATCAGTTCACAGGGGGCTCATGGCTACACCTTC.

The rearrangement joins TRBV5-8 to TRBJ1-1; 7 bases are shared with TRBD1. V lost 2 bases, J lost 1 base, and 5 bases stayed unmatched. The germline V gene encodes CDR1 SGHTS and CDR2 YDEGEE. The CDR3 runs to 15 residues. This chain's CDR3 is CASSFYRGPNTEAFF. CDR3 DNA: TGTGCCAGCAGCTTTTACAGGGGACCGAACACTGAAGCTTTCTTT.

The chain joins TRBV4-1 to TRBJ1-2, with TRBD1 matching 7 bases. The CDR3 is 13 residues long. The J segment lost 3 bases and the V segment lost 4 bases, leaving 2 bases of the junction unmatched. Per germline, CDR1 MGHRA and CDR2 YSYEKL. CDR3: CASSRQGDYGYTF. CDR3 DNA sequence: TGCGCCAGCAGCCGACAGGGAGACTATGGCTACACCTTC.

This chain connects TRBV18 to TRBJ1-2; TRBD1 matches at 11 bases. Germline V gives CDR1 KGHSH, CDR2 LQKENI. V shed 5 bases and J 8 bases; nucleotides not matched to a gene: 10. The CDR3 sequence is 15 residues long. The CDR3 region has the DNA TGTGCCAGCTCATTCCGCGGACAGGGGGCCGACGGCTACACCTTC. Translation: CASSFRGQGADGYTF.

This chain connects TRBV4-1 to TRBJ1-5, with 8 bases lining up with TRBD1. The junction had 8 bases not matched to a gene; V was cut back by 0 bases and J by 4 bases. Germline V gene data show CDR1 as MGHRA and CDR2 as YSYEKL. This CDR3 contains 17 residues. In DNA form, the CDR3 reads TGCGCCAGCAGCCAAGAGAGGGGACAGGCTGGGAATCAGCCCCAGCATTTT. Translated: CASSQERGQAGNQPQHF.

A remark on this clone: Other DNA sequences in the sample encode the same CDR3. The genes are TRBV5-1 and TRBJ2-3; 7 positions agree with TRBD2. Germline CDR1 reads SGHRS; CDR2 reads YFSETQ. The CDR3 covers 15 residues. The V gene end was trimmed by 0 bases and the J gene end by 1 base; junction bases not matched to a gene: 2. CDR3 DNA sequence: TGCGCCAGCAGCTTGGGGACTAGTGGCACAGATACGCAGTATTTT. Encoded protein: CASSLGTSGTDTQYF.

This clone occurred a few times. DNA of the CDR3: TGCAGCGTTGGGTCGACAGGGAATGAAAAACTGTTTTTT. Its translation is CSVGSTGNEKLFF. This chain links TRBV29-1 with TRBJ1-4, with TRBD1 matching 7 bases. Germline V lookup: CDR1 SQVTM, CDR2 ANQGSEA. The length of the CDR3 is 13 residues. The V gene end was trimmed by 4 bases and the J gene end by 5 bases; junction bases not matched to a gene: 4. The full variable domain, its missing parts supplied by reference TRBV29-1 and TRBJ1-4, is SAVISQKPSRDICQRGTSLTIQCQVDSQVTMMFWYRQQPGQSLTLIATANQGSEATYESGFVIDKFPISRPNLTFSTLTVSNMSPEDSSIYLCSVGSTGNEKLFFGSGTQLSVL.

The J gene is TRBJ1-2, the V gene TRBV2; 7 nucleotides align to TRBD1. This CDR3 is built from 13 residues. Trimming removed 8 bases from V and 8 bases from J; junction bases left unmatched: 11. In germline, CDR1 is SNHLY, CDR2 FYNNEI. The CDR3 DNA follows: TGTGCCAGCGGCGGGGACAGCCGGTCGGGCTACACCTTC. It codes for CASGGDSRSGYTF.

The rearrangement links TRBV4-3 to TRBJ2-1; a possible D gene is TRBD1 (5 bases). This CDR3 comprises 16 residues. With 0 bases removed from V and 6 bases from J, the gap between germline ends came to 15 bases. Germline V gene sequence: CDR1 LGHNA, CDR2 YSLEER. In nucleotides, the CDR3 is TGCGCCAGCAGCCAAGATGACGACAGTGCGATCAATGAGCAGTTCTTC. This encodes CASSQDDDSAINEQFF.

J is TRBJ1-2 and V is TRBV30; the match to TRBD1 covers 7 bases. Germline CDR1 reads GTSNPN; CDR2 reads SVGIG (reference sequence). CDR3 length equals 13 residues. The J segment lost 8 bases and the V segment lost 2 bases, leaving 8 bases of the junction unmatched. This chain's CDR3 is CAWSYSGGRGYTF. In DNA, the CDR3 is TGTGCCTGGAGTTACTCAGGGGGACGGGGCTACACCTTC. The full variable domain, completed using reference TRBV30 and TRBJ1-2, is SQTIHQWPATLVQPVGSPLSLECTVEGTSNPNLYWYRQAAGRGLQLLFYSVGIGQISSEVPQNLSASRPQDRQFILSSKKLLLSDSGFYLCAWSYSGGRGYTFGSGTRLTVV.

The chain uses TRBV5-4 and TRBJ2-1; TRBD2 is a possible D gene (6 bases). The germline gives CDR1 SGHNT, CDR2 YYREEE (reference sequence). The CDR3 has 14 amino acids. Deletions cut 4 bases from V and 8 bases from J, with 16 bases between. The CDR3 spells CASSGGYGSHEQFF. The CDR3 nucleotides are TGTGCCAGCAGCGGAGGGTACGGATCTCATGAGCAGTTCTTC. The full variable domain, rest sourced from reference TRBV5-4 and TRBJ2-1, is ETGVTQSPTHLIKTRGQQVTLRCSSQSGHNTVSWYQQALGQGPQFIFQYYREEENGRGNFPPRFSGLQFPNYSSELNVNALELDDSALYLCASSGGYGSHEQFFGPGTRLTVL.

Comments on this clone: Other DNA sequences in the sample encode the same CDR3. The J gene is TRBJ1-5, the V gene TRBV4-1, with a possible D match to TRBD1 (5 bases). Germline CDR1 is MGHRA and CDR2 is YSYEKL. V gave up 0 bases and J gave up 1 base, with 10 bases separating them. This CDR3 is built from 16 residues. The CDR3 DNA is TGCGCCAGCAGCCAAGATCCAGGGTACAGCAATCAGCCCCAGCATTTT. This codes for CASSQDPGYSNQPQHF.

The chain uses TRBV6-5 and TRBJ1-4; D is unclear. The CDR3 consists of 13 residues. Germline values: CDR1 MNHEY, CDR2 SVGAGI. Trimming took off 8 bases at V and 3 bases at J, with 10 bases between the two ends. The CDR3 DNA is TGTGCCAGCGGGAGGAGGTCTAATGAAAAACTGTTTTTT. Its protein product is CASGRRSNEKLFF.

The rearrangement links TRBV19 to TRBJ2-1; tentative D call: TRBD1 (5 bases). The CDR3 has 15 amino acids. Deletions cut 4 bases from V and 9 bases from J, with 19 bases between. CDR1 LNHDA and CDR2 SQIVND come from the germline V gene (reference sequence). CDR3 region: CASSTAGQRGTEQFF. The CDR3 DNA sequence: TGTGCCAGTAGTACGGCAGGGCAAAGGGGTACTGAGCAGTTCTTC.

In this sample, this clone turned up once. The rearrangement joins TRBV14 to TRBJ1-2; TRBD1 might be the D (6 bases). The CDR3 has 14 residues. Trimming removed 4 bases from V and 4 bases from J, with 13 bases in between. Germline V gene data show CDR1 as SGHDN and CDR2 as FVKESK. The CDR3 is CASSRLSGAYGYTF. The DNA for the CDR3 is TGTGCCAGCAGCCGATTGTCAGGGGCCTATGGCTACACCTTC.

The rearrangement joins TRBV19 to TRBJ2-3; 7 bases match TRBD2. The CDR3 runs 14 residues. Per the germline V gene, CDR1 is LNHDA and CDR2 is SQIVND (reference sequence). After removal of 9 bases from V and 0 bases from J, the junction contained 6 bases not matched to a gene. The CDR3 coding sequence is TGTGCCAGCAAGGGACTACCAAGCACAGATACGCAGTATTTT. Protein sequence: CASKGLPSTDTQYF.

The gene calls are TRBV5-1 and TRBJ2-5, with D possibly being TRBD1 (6 bases). The CDR3 is 13 amino acids. The germline V gene has CDR1 SGHRS and CDR2 YFSETQ. Trimming cost V 4 bases and J 5 bases, with 12 bases left between them. CDR3 protein: CASSPGDVETQYF. CDR3 DNA sequence: TGCGCCAGCAGCCCAGGGGACGTCGAGACCCAGTACTTC.

The chain links TRBV5-1 to TRBJ1-1, with 10 bases that match TRBD1. This CDR3 has 16 residues. Germline CDR1 SGHRS, CDR2 YFSETQ. V was clipped by 4 bases and J by 0 bases; unmatched bases: 6. CDR3 in amino acids: CASSKDRGRMNTEAFF. Written as DNA, the CDR3 is TGCGCCAGCAGCAAAGACAGGGGGCGCATGAACACTGAAGCTTTCTTT. Full variable domain (outside the CDR3, taken from reference TRBV5-1 and TRBJ1-1): KAGVTQTPRYLIKTRGQQVTLSCSPISGHRSVSWYQQTPGQGLQFLFEYFSETQRNKGNFPGRFSGRQFSNSRSEMNVSTLELGDSALYLCASSKDRGRMNTEAFFGQGTRLTVV.

The V call is TRBV19, the J call TRBJ1-2; D uncertain. The length of the CDR3 is 18 residues. V shed 5 bases and J shed 0 bases, with 22 bases lying between them. CDR1 is LNHDA and CDR2 is SQIVND in the germline V gene (reference sequence). The CDR3 DNA sequence: TGTGCCAGTAGTCCCCGGAGCCAACCCCTAATTTCTAACTATGGCTACACCTTC. This sequence encodes CASSPRSQPLISNYGYTF.

The J gene is TRBJ1-4, the V gene TRBV27, with 9 bases identical to TRBD1. This CDR3 is 13 amino acids long. Trimming cost V 9 bases and J 3 bases; bases outside gene matches: 2. The germline V gene encodes CDR1 MNHEY and CDR2 SMNVEV (reference sequence). This chain's CDR3 is CASRTGANEKLFF. In nucleotides, the CDR3 is TGTGCCAGTAGGACAGGGGCTAATGAAAAACTGTTTTTT.

The V and J genes are TRBV6-5 and TRBJ2-2, with TRBD1 as a possible D gene (7 bases). CDR3 length equals 14 residues. V dropped 8 bases and J dropped 0 bases, with 10 bases sitting between them. Germline V CDR1 and CDR2: MNHEY, SVGAGI. The CDR3 nucleotides read TGTGCCAGCGGCGGGACAGCGAACACCGGGGAGCTGTTTTTT. It specifies CASGGTANTGELFF.

The genes are TRBV6-6 and TRBJ1-3, with D maybe TRBD1 (6 bases). The CDR3 has 16 residues. CDR1 and CDR2 from the germline V gene are MNHNY and SVGAGI (reference sequence). V gave up 7 bases and J gave up 1 base, with 17 bases separating them. The CDR3, as DNA: TGTGCCAGCACCGGTTCAGGGGAGGGATCTGGAAACACCATATATTTT. This codes for CASTGSGEGSGNTIYF.

The chain links TRBV7-7 to TRBJ2-2; TRBD1 matches at 8 bases. V lost 5 bases to trimming and J lost 1 base; unmatched junction nucleotides: 9. From germline, CDR1 is SSHAT and CDR2 FNYEAQ (reference sequence). The CDR3 runs 17 residues. The DNA for the CDR3 is TGTGCCAGCAGCCCCCTTGGGACAGGAGAGAACACCGGGGAGCTGTTTTTT. Encoded protein: CASSPLGTGENTGELFF.

This clone was seen a single time. The rearrangement uses TRBV4-1 and TRBJ2-5; 14 positions agree with TRBD2. Germline V gene lookup returns CDR1 MGHRA and CDR2 YSYEKL. CDR3 length equals 16 residues. With 3 bases clipped from V and 7 bases from J, the junction kept 7 bases outside the gene matches. The CDR3 bases are TGCGCCAGCAGCCAGACTAGCGGGGGGGCCCCAGTGACCCAGTACTTC. Amino acid sequence: CASSQTSGGAPVTQYF.

V usage is TRBV9 and J usage is TRBJ2-2, with D maybe TRBD2 (7 bases). CDR1 and CDR2 (germline): SGDLS, YYNGEE. CDR3 size: 15 residues. V was cut by 0 bases and J by 5 bases, with 11 bases left in between. The CDR3 loop reads CASSVEGGPTGELFF. The CDR3 DNA follows: TGTGCCAGCAGCGTAGAGGGGGGGCCTACCGGGGAGCTGTTTTTT.

This clone has a handful of counts. Other DNA sequences within the sample encode an identical CDR3. The chain carries TRBV7-9 and TRBJ2-1; 10 bases align to TRBD1. Germline V gene lookup returns CDR1 SEHNR and CDR2 FQNEAQ (reference sequence). With V trimmed by 5 bases and J by 6 bases, 4 bases remained unmatched. The CDR3 extends over 14 amino acids. Here the CDR3 reads CASSLGQGGNEQFF. The CDR3 region has the DNA TGTGCCAGCAGCCTCGGACAGGGGGGCAATGAGCAGTTCTTC.

The chain has TRBV7-6 and TRBJ1-4; D is ambiguous. V was shortened by 1 base and J by 2 bases, with 8 bases between the two germline ends. In germline, CDR1 is SGHVS, CDR2 FNYEAQ. This CDR3 is built from 15 residues. CDR3 protein: CASSLGVQTNEKLFF. CDR3 nucleotides: TGTGCCAGCAGCTTAGGTGTCCAGACTAATGAAAAACTGTTTTTT.

The chain combines TRBV6-4 with TRBJ1-4; TRBD1 aligns across 10 bases. Germline values: CDR1 MRHNA, CDR2 SNTAGT. The CDR3 contains 14 residues. The V and J ends lost 5 bases and 8 bases, in that order; junction bases with no gene match: 5. In DNA, the CDR3 is TGTGCCAGCAGTCCGGGACAGGGGAACGAAAAACTGTTTTTT. Translating gives CASSPGQGNEKLFF.